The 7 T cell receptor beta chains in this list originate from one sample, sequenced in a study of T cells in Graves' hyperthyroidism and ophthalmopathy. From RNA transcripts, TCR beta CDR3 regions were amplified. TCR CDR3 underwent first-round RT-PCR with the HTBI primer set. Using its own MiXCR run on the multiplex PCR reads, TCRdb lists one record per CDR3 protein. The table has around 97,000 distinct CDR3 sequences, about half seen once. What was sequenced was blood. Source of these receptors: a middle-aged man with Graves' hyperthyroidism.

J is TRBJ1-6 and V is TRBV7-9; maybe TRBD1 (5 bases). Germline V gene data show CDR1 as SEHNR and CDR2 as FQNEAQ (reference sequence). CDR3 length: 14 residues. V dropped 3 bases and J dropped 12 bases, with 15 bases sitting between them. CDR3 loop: CASSLGPGKEPLHF. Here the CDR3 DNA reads TGTGCCAGCAGCTTGGGACCCGGAAAGGAACCCCTCCACTTT.

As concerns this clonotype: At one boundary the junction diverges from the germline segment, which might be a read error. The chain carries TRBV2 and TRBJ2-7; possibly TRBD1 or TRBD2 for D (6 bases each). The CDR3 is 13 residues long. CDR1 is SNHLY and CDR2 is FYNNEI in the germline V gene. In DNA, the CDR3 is TGTGCAAGCAGTTTGCCCCAGGGGACTGAGCAGTACTTC. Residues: CASSLPQGTEQYF.

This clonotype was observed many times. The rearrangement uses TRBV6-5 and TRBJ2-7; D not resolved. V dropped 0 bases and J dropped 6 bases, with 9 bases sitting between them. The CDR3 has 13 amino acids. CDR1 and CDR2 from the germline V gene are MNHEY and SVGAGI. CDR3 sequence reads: CASSYSSGLEQYF. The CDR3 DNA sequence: TGTGCCAGCAGTTACTCGAGTGGGCTCGAGCAGTACTTC.

In DNA, the CDR3 is TGCGCCAGCAGCAAGGACGGCCAGGTGGTTGGTGGAAACACCATATATTTT. It translates to CASSKDGQVVGGNTIYF. The chain is built from TRBV5-1 and TRBJ1-3; D remains unclear. Trimming stripped 4 bases from V and 3 bases from J, with 20 bases between. Germline V gene sequence: CDR1 SGHRS, CDR2 YFSETQ. The CDR3 runs to 17 residues. The whole variable domain, remainder taken from reference TRBV5-1 and TRBJ1-3, is KAGVTQTPRYLIKTRGQQVTLSCSPISGHRSVSWYQQTPGQGLQFLFEYFSETQRNKGNFPGRFSGRQFSNSRSEMNVSTLELGDSALYLCASSKDGQVVGGNTIYFGEGSWLTVV.

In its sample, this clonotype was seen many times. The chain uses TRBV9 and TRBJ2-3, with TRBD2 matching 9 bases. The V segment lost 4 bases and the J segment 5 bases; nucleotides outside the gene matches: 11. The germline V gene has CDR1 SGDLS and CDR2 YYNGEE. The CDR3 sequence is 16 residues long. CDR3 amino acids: CASSPRLAESRDTQYF. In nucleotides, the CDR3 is TGTGCCAGCAGCCCCCGACTAGCGGAGTCCAGAGATACGCAGTATTTT.

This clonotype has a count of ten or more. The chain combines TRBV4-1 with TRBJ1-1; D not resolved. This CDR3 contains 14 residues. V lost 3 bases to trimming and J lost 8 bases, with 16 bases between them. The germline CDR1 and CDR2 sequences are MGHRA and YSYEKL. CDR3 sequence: CASSHPGDEVEAFF. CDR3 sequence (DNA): TGCGCCAGCAGCCATCCGGGCGACGAAGTGGAAGCTTTCTTT.

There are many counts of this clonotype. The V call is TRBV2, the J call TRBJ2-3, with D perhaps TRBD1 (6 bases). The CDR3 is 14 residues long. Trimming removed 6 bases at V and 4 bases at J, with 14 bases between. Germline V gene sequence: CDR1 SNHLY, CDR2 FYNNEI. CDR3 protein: CASRTGQGSDTQYF. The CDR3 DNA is TGTGCCAGCAGGACGGGGCAGGGGTCAGATACGCAGTATTTT.